This passage covers 10 T cell receptor beta chains from one sample sequenced in a study of beta chain features in type 1 diabetes. Whole-study findings and limits: Moderate but significant shortening of TCRB CDR3s was recorded in all four CD4+ subsets from Type 1 diabetes patients.

No cognate antigen is known for these TCRs. Every bit of the isolated RNA underwent reverse transcription, so sequencing read expressed TCRB transcripts. TCRdb's table, derived via immunoSEQ multiplex PCR, lists solely in-frame clones and lacks some. The data show around 140,000 clones, 9% seen once. Sequenced material: central memory CD4+ T cells from blood. The receptors derive from a man aged 30-40 years with type 1 diabetes.

This clone was observed a handful of times. J is TRBJ2-7 and V is TRBV23-1; 7 nucleotides match TRBD2. TRBV23-1 counts as an open reading frame of uncertain function. The CDR3 is 18 residues long. Losses at the gene ends were 0 bases for V and 2 bases for J; bases not matched to a gene: 13. The DNA for the CDR3 is TGCGCCAGCAGTCAATCCAGCCTAGGACCCCGGGGGGCCTACGAGCAGTACTTC. Its protein is CASSQSSLGPRGAYEQYF.

This clone was seen a few times. The chain links TRBV5-1 to TRBJ2-7; 7 nucleotides align to TRBD2. The J segment lost 1 base and the V segment lost 2 bases, leaving 6 bases of the junction unmatched. The CDR3 consists of 15 residues. CDR1 and CDR2 from the germline V gene are SGHRS and YFSETQ. The CDR3 sequence: CASSLRGGISYEQYF. The CDR3 region has the DNA TGCGCCAGCAGCTTACGCGGGGGTATTTCCTACGAGCAGTACTTC.

This rearrangement joins TRBV9 to TRBJ2-5, with a tentative D call TRBD1 (7 bases). V gave up 0 bases and J gave up 5 bases, with 14 bases separating them. The CDR3 runs to 15 residues. The V gene's germline CDR1 is SGDLS and CDR2 YYNGEE. In nucleotides, the CDR3 is TGTGCCAGCAGCGTAGATCAGGGGGGAGAGGAGACCCAGTACTTC. Translation: CASSVDQGGEETQYF.

This clone was recorded a few times. The sample has other DNA sequences that encode this CDR3 too. This chain joins TRBV28 and TRBJ1-2; no definite D call. The CDR3 sequence is 11 residues long. V lost 5 bases, J lost 1 base, and 2 bases lay in between. Per the germline V gene, CDR1 is MDHEN and CDR2 is SYDVKM. DNA for the CDR3: TGTGCCAGCAGTCTTAACTATGGCTACACCTTC. Its protein product is CASSLNYGYTF.

There are a few counts of this clone. The chain carries TRBV11-1 and TRBJ2-5; the D gene is possibly TRBD1 (5 bases). Between the trimmed V and J ends, which lost 3 bases and 5 bases, there was a span of 10 bases. In germline, CDR1 is SGHAT, CDR2 FQDESV (reference sequence). This CDR3 contains 13 residues. CDR3 in amino acids: CASSFPGKETQYF. CDR3 in DNA: TGTGCCAGCAGCTTCCCAGGGAAGGAGACCCAGTACTTC.

The CDR3 DNA is TGTGCCAGCAGCCAAGTAAGCGGGGGGGCCCCCACCCAAGAGACCCAGTACTTC. This translates into CASSQVSGGAPTQETQYF. The V and J genes are TRBV4-2 and TRBJ2-5, with 10 bases matching TRBD2. CDR3 length: 18 amino acids. The trim removed 1 base at V and 1 base at J, leaving 9 bases unmatched. Per germline, CDR1 LGHNA and CDR2 YNFKEQ.

This clone came up a few times. The chain joins TRBV18 to TRBJ1-1; 10 bases match TRBD1. The CDR3 contains 14 residues. Germline assignment: CDR1 KGHSH and CDR2 LQKENI. The V segment lost 6 bases and the J segment 6 bases; nucleotides outside the gene matches: 7. CDR3 bases: TGTGCCAGCTCCCTCGGGACAGGGGACGCTGAAGCTTTCTTT. Protein: CASSLGTGDAEAFF.

This chain uses TRBV15 with TRBJ1-1; TRBD1 matches at 7 bases. CDR1 is LNHNV, CDR2 YYDKDF, per germline (reference sequence). This CDR3 spans 14 amino acids. With 0 bases clipped from V and 4 bases from J, the junction kept 2 bases outside the gene matches. CDR3 sequence (DNA): TGTGCCACCAGCAGAGATCGGACAGGCACTGAAGCTTTCTTT. Its translation is CATSRDRTGTEAFF.

This chain connects TRBV28 to TRBJ2-7; a weak D match, TRBD2 (6 bases). Trimming removed 3 bases at V and 3 bases at J, with 15 bases between. The CDR3 has 15 amino acids. CDR1 and CDR2 from the germline V gene are MDHEN and SYDVKM. The CDR3 region is CASSLKGSGGYEQYF. The CDR3 bases are TGTGCCAGCAGTTTGAAGGGTTCCGGGGGCTACGAGCAGTACTTC.

This chain uses TRBV25-1 with TRBJ1-2; no reliable D call. CDR3 length: 14 residues. V gave up 3 bases and J gave up 8 bases, with 16 bases separating them. Germline V CDR1 and CDR2: MGHDK, SYGVNS. CDR3: CASSEGSGWRGYTF. In DNA, the CDR3 is TGTGCCAGCAGTGAGGGCTCAGGATGGAGGGGCTACACCTTC.